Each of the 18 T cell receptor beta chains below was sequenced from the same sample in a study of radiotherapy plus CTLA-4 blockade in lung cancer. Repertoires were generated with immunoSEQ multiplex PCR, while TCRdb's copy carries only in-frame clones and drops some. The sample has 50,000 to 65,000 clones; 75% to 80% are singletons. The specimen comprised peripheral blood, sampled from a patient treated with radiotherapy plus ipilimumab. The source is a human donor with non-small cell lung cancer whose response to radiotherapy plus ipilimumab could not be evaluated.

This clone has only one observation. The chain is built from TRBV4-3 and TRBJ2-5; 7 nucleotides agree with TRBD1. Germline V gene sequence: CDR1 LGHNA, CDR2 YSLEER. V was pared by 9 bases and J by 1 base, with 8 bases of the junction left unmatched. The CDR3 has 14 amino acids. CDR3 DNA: TGCGCCAGGTTGACAGGGTGGCTCCAAGAGACCCAGTACTTC. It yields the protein CARLTGWLQETQYF.

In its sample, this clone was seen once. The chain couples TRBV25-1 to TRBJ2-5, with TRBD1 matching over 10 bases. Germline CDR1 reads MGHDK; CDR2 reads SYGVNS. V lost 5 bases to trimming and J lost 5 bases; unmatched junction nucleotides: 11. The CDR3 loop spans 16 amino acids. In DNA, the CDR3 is TGTGCCAGCAGTTGGGACTACGGGACAGGGGAGGAGACCCAGTACTTC. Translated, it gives CASSWDYGTGEETQYF.

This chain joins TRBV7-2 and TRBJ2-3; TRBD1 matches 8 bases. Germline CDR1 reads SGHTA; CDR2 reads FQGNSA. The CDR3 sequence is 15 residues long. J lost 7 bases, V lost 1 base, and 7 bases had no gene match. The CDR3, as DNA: TGTGCCAGCAGCTTAGGTGGGACAGGTGGGAATACGCAGTATTTT. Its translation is CASSLGGTGGNTQYF.

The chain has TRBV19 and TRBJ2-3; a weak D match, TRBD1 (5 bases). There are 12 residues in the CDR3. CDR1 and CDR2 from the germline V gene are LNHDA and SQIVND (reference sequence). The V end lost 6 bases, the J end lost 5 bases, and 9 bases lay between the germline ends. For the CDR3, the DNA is TGTGCCAGTAGGGCAGGGTTAGATACGCAGTATTTT. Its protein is CASRAGLDTQYF.

CDR3 sequence (DNA): TGTGCCAGCAGCCTGGGCGGGACCGGGGAGACCCAGTACTTC. This translates into CASSLGGTGETQYF. The chain couples TRBV11-2 to TRBJ2-5, with D tentatively TRBD2 (6 bases). Trimming took 5 bases from V and 5 from J, leaving 15 bases between them. Germline V gene sequence: CDR1 SGHAT, CDR2 FQNNGV. CDR3 length: 14 amino acids.

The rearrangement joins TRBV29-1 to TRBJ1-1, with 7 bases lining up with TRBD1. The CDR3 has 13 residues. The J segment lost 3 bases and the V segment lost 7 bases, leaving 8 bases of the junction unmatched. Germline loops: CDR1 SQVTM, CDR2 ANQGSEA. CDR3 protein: CSALTGTHTEAFF. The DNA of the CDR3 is TGCAGCGCCCTGACAGGGACGCACACTGAAGCTTTCTTT.

The CDR3 protein is CASSFPSGPYTDTQYF. In DNA, the CDR3 is TGCGCCAGCAGCTTCCCTAGCGGACCGTACACAGATACGCAGTATTTT. The chain has TRBV5-1 and TRBJ2-3, with 7 bases that match TRBD2. J lost 2 bases, V lost 2 bases, and 8 bases had no gene match. The CDR3 loop spans 16 amino acids. CDR1 is SGHRS and CDR2 is YFSETQ in the germline V gene. Using reference TRBV5-1 and TRBJ2-3 for the parts outside the CDR3, the full variable domain is KAGVTQTPRYLIKTRGQQVTLSCSPISGHRSVSWYQQTPGQGLQFLFEYFSETQRNKGNFPGRFSGRQFSNSRSEMNVSTLELGDSALYLCASSFPSGPYTDTQYFGPGTRLTVL.

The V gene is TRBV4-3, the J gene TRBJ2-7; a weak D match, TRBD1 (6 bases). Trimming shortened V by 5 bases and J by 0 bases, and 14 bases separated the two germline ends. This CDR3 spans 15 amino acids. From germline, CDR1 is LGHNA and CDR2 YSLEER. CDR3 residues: CASSAIQGFSYEQYF. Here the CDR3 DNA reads TGCGCCAGCAGCGCAATACAGGGATTCTCCTACGAGCAGTACTTC.

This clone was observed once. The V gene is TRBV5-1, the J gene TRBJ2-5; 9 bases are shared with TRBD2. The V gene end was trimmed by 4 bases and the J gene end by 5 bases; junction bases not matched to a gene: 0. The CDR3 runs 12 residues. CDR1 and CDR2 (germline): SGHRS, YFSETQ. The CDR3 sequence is CASSLAGETQYF. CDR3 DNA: TGCGCCAGCAGCCTAGCGGGGGAGACCCAGTACTTC.

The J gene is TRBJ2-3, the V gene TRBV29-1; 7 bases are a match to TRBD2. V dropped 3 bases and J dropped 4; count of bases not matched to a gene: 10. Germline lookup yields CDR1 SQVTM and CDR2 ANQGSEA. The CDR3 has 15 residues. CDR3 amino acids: CSVEKPGGRPDTQYF. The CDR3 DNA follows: TGCAGCGTTGAGAAGCCGGGGGGTAGGCCAGATACGCAGTATTTT.

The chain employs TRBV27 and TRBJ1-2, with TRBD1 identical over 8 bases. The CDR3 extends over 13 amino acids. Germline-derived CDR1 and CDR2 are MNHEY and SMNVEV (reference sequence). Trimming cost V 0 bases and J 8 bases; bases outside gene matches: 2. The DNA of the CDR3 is TGTGCCAGCAGTTTATCCGACAGGGGCGGCTACACCTTC. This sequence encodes CASSLSDRGGYTF.

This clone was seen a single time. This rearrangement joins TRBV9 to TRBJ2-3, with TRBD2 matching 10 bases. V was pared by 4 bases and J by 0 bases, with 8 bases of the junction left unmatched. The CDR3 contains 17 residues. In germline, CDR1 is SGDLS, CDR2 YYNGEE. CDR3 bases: TGTGCCAGCAGCCCCCGGACTAGCGGCCATAGCACAGATACGCAGTATTTT. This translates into CASSPRTSGHSTDTQYF.

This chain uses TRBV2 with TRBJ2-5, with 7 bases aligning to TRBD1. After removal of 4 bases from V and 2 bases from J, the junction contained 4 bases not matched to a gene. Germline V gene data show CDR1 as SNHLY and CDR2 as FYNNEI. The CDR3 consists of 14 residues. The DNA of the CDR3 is TGTGCCAGCAGTGCGAACAGGGGACAAGAGACCCAGTACTTC. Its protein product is CASSANRGQETQYF.

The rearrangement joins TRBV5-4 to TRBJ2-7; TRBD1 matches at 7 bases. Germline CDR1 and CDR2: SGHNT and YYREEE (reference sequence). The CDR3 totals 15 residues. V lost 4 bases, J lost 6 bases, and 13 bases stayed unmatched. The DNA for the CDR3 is TGTGCCAGCAGCCCGCCGGGACAGCATGTAGGCGAGCAGTACTTC. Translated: CASSPPGQHVGEQYF.

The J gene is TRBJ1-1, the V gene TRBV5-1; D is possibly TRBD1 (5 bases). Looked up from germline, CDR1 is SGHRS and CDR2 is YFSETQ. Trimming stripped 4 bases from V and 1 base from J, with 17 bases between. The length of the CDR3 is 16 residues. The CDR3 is CASSPNIRVTNTEAFF. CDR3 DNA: TGCGCCAGCAGCCCGAATATCAGGGTTACGAACACTGAAGCTTTCTTT. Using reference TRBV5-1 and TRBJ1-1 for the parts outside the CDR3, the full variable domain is KAGVTQTPRYLIKTRGQQVTLSCSPISGHRSVSWYQQTPGQGLQFLFEYFSETQRNKGNFPGRFSGRQFSNSRSEMNVSTLELGDSALYLCASSPNIRVTNTEAFFGQGTRLTVV.

CDR3 sequence (DNA): TGTGCCAGTTCACGGACTGACAGGGGTGAAGCTTTCTTT. Its protein product is CASSRTDRGEAFF. The V and J genes are TRBV19 and TRBJ1-1; TRBD1 matches at 8 bases. Trimming took 8 bases from V and 7 from J; bases not matched to a gene: 9. The CDR3 extends over 13 amino acids. Germline V gene sequence: CDR1 LNHDA, CDR2 SQIVND (reference sequence).

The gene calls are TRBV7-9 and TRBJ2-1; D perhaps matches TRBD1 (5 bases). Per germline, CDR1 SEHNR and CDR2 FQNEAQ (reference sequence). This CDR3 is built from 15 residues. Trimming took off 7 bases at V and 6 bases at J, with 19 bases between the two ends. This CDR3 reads CASTHYRGQGNEQFF. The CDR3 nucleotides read TGTGCCAGCACCCACTATAGGGGCCAAGGCAATGAGCAGTTCTTC.

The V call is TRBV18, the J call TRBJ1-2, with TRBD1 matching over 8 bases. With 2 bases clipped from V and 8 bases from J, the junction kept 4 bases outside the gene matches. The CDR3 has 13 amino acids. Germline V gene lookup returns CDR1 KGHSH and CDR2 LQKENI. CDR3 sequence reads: CASSPLTGEGYTF. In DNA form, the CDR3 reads TGTGCCAGCTCACCATTGACAGGGGAGGGCTACACCTTC.